This T cell receptor beta chain was retrieved from a study of blood T cells in healthy people across ages. Extraction of total RNA produced a minimum of 6 micrograms from each sample. A second PCR of roughly 7 to 11 cycles used a sample-barcoded 5' primer and a J-beta primer mix. All cDNA molecules were each tagged by a template-switch adaptor with 12 random nucleotides. TCRdb processed the 5' RACE reads anew with MiXCR; each CDR3 protein has one entry. The top ten hold 25% to 35% of the sample, which has about 780,000 distinct CDR3 sequences, around two thirds seen once. Germline V CDR1 and CDR2: SEHNR, FQNEAQ (reference sequence). With 3 bases clipped from V and 6 bases from J, the junction kept 10 bases outside the gene matches. CDR3 length: 16 amino acids.

This clonotype was obtained from a man between 25 and 39 years old in good health. The chain combines TRBV7-9 with TRBJ2-5; TRBD2 agrees at 10 bases. The sequencing sample was made of blood. CDR3 DNA sequence: TGTGCCAGCAGCTTCGCTACTACTAGCGGGGAAAAGACCCAGTACTTC. Protein product: CASSFATTSGEKTQYF.